What follows are 19 T cell receptor beta chains derived from one specimen sequenced in a study of blood T cell repertoires in COVID-19. Sequencing used immunoSEQ multiplex PCR; TCRdb keeps in-frame clones, though not all of them. The sample has approximately 390,000 clones; around 90% are singletons. The sequencing sample was made of peripheral blood. The receptors originated from a man in his late teens or twenties with active or convalescent COVID-19.

In the case of this clone: Other DNA variants within this sample encode the same CDR3. The V gene is TRBV18, the J gene TRBJ2-5, with TRBD1 matching 7 bases. Germline trimming cut 6 bases from V and 2 bases from J; bases unmatched to any gene: 3. This CDR3 spans 13 amino acids. Per the germline V gene, CDR1 is KGHSH and CDR2 is LQKENI. The DNA of the CDR3 is TGTGCCAGCTCTCAGGGACAGCAAGAGACCCAGTACTTC. Protein product: CASSQGQQETQYF. Looking up the rest from reference TRBV18 and TRBJ2-5 gives the full variable domain: NAGVMQNPRHLVRRRGQEARLRCSPMKGHSHVYWYRQLPEEGLKFMVYLQKENIIDESGMPKERFSAEFPKEGPSILRIQQVVRGDSAAYFCASSQGQQETQYFGPGTRLLVL.

This chain uses TRBV4-2 with TRBJ1-1; D is undetermined. Germline CDR1 and CDR2: LGHNA and YNFKEQ. The germline V and J ends were trimmed by 8 bases and 4 bases, with 11 bases remaining between them. The length of the CDR3 is 12 residues. DNA of the CDR3: TGTGCCAGCGAGGGCCGGGGCACTGAAGCTTTCTTT. This translates into CASEGRGTEAFF.

This clone was recorded a few times. This chain joins TRBV11-1 and TRBJ2-7; D may be TRBD1 (6 bases). The ends were cut back, 1 base at V and 11 bases at J, with 12 bases in the middle. CDR1 is SGHAT and CDR2 is FQDESV in the germline V gene (reference sequence). The CDR3 covers 12 residues. CDR3 nucleotide sequence: TGTGCCAGCAGCTTAGATTGGGGGCTGGAGTACTTC. As protein: CASSLDWGLEYF.

The gene calls are TRBV7-6 and TRBJ1-2; 9 bases match TRBD1. Trimming at V came to 1 base and at J to 6 bases, leaving 9 bases not matched to a gene. This CDR3 has 16 residues. Germline CDR1 and CDR2: SGHVS and FNYEAQ. CDR3 sequence: CASSLERDRAWDGYTF. The CDR3 DNA follows: TGTGCCAGCAGCTTAGAACGGGACAGGGCGTGGGATGGCTACACCTTC.

The V and J genes are TRBV6-5 and TRBJ1-1, with 7 nucleotides matching TRBD1. V lost 11 bases and J lost 1; bases outside the gene matches: 7. CDR3 length: 13 residues. Germline CDR1 MNHEY, CDR2 SVGAGI. CDR3 DNA sequence: TGTGCCGGACGACAGGGCGAGAACACTGAAGCTTTCTTT. As protein: CAGRQGENTEAFF.

This clone was seen only once. The gene calls are TRBV6-5 and TRBJ1-1; TRBD1 is a possible D gene (6 bases). V dropped 6 bases and J dropped 7 bases, with 15 bases sitting between them. This CDR3 comprises 13 residues. Germline loops: CDR1 MNHEY, CDR2 SVGAGI. The CDR3 sequence is CASRNREQVEAFF. Written as DNA, the CDR3 is TGTGCCAGCAGGAACAGGGAACAGGTTGAAGCTTTCTTT.

This chain joins TRBV7-2 and TRBJ1-5, with D perhaps matching TRBD1 (6 bases). The V gene lost 5 bases and the J gene lost 6 bases, with 11 bases spanning the gap. This CDR3 comprises 13 residues. Germline loops: CDR1 SGHTA, CDR2 FQGNSA. The CDR3 sequence is CASSEGGPQPQHF. CDR3 nucleotide sequence: TGTGCCAGCAGCGAGGGGGGGCCTCAGCCCCAGCATTTT.

The rearrangement uses TRBV27 and TRBJ1-4, with 7 bases that match TRBD1. The junction had 18 bases not matched to a gene; V was cut back by 5 bases and J by 0 bases. Germline V CDR1 and CDR2: MNHEY, SMNVEV (reference sequence). This CDR3 has 20 residues. DNA for the CDR3: TGTGCCAGCAGTCTATACGGCCGGGACAGTAGTTTTACAACTAATGAAAAACTGTTTTTT. This encodes CASSLYGRDSSFTTNEKLFF.

This chain uses TRBV7-9 with TRBJ2-5; 7 nucleotides match TRBD1. Trimming took 5 bases from V and 2 from J; bases not matched to a gene: 5. The CDR3 loop spans 14 amino acids. Germline CDR1 and CDR2: SEHNR and FQNEAQ (reference sequence). CDR3 residues: CASSPTGQQETQYF. DNA of the CDR3: TGTGCCAGCAGCCCGACGGGACAGCAAGAGACCCAGTACTTC.

V gene TRBV4-3 combines with J gene TRBJ1-1; D is unresolved. The CDR3 is made up of 13 amino acids. Deletions cut 2 bases from V and 0 bases from J, with 4 bases between. Germline V gives CDR1 LGHNA, CDR2 YSLEER. DNA of the CDR3: TGCGCCAGCAGCCAATTCTTGAACACTGAAGCTTTCTTT. Protein sequence: CASSQFLNTEAFF.

The chain recombines TRBV28 with TRBJ1-2, with a weak D call TRBD1 (6 bases). The length of the CDR3 is 13 residues. Germline assignment: CDR1 MDHEN and CDR2 SYDVKM. V was pared by 3 bases and J by 1 base, with 6 bases between. The CDR3 DNA reads TGTGCCAGCAGTTTGGACAGTAACTATGGCTACACCTTC. Its protein product is CASSLDSNYGYTF.

The chain has TRBV6-5 and TRBJ1-6; D is perhaps TRBD1 (5 bases). The V gene's germline CDR1 is MNHEY and CDR2 SVGAGI. Deletions cut 6 bases from V and 7 bases from J, with 16 bases between. The CDR3 consists of 15 residues. The CDR3 loop is CASSALTRTNSPLHF. CDR3 DNA sequence: TGTGCCAGCAGCGCCTTGACACGGACAAATTCACCCCTCCACTTT.

This chain connects TRBV6-1 to TRBJ1-2; 9 nucleotides align to TRBD1. The CDR3 has 16 residues. The V segment lost 2 bases and the J segment 5 bases; nucleotides outside the gene matches: 9. Germline lookup yields CDR1 MNHNS and CDR2 SASEGT. CDR3 loop: CASSEPGTGSDYGYTF. Written as DNA, the CDR3 is TGTGCCAGCAGTGAACCAGGGACAGGGTCGGATTATGGCTACACCTTC.

The chain combines TRBV30 with TRBJ2-7; 8 nucleotides agree with TRBD1. The CDR3 covers 15 residues. Germline values: CDR1 GTSNPN, CDR2 SVGIG (reference sequence). The V segment lost 4 bases and the J segment 1 base; nucleotides outside the gene matches: 9. The CDR3 spells CAWTKDRVESYEQYF. The CDR3 DNA sequence: TGTGCCTGGACAAAGGACAGGGTCGAATCCTACGAGCAGTACTTC.

A single count supports this clone. The J gene is TRBJ2-7, the V gene TRBV5-1; 8 bases match TRBD1. This CDR3 has 14 amino acids. Germline V gene sequence: CDR1 SGHRS, CDR2 YFSETQ. The trim removed 2 bases at V and 3 bases at J, leaving 4 bases unmatched. CDR3 sequence (DNA): TGCGCCAGCAGCTTAGACAGGGGTCTCTACGAGCAGTACTTC. It translates to CASSLDRGLYEQYF. Using reference TRBV5-1 and TRBJ2-7 for the parts outside the CDR3, the full variable domain is KAGVTQTPRYLIKTRGQQVTLSCSPISGHRSVSWYQQTPGQGLQFLFEYFSETQRNKGNFPGRFSGRQFSNSRSEMNVSTLELGDSALYLCASSLDRGLYEQYFGPGTRLTVT.

The chain recombines TRBV7-8 with TRBJ2-1; TRBD1 is a possible D gene (7 bases). The CDR3 has 15 amino acids. Germline assignment: CDR1 SGHVS and CDR2 FQNEAQ. The V gene lost 5 bases and the J gene lost 2 bases, with 13 bases spanning the gap. CDR3 loop: CASSKGAGPYNEQFF. CDR3 coding DNA: TGTGCCAGCAGCAAGGGGGCGGGACCCTACAATGAGCAGTTCTTC.

This clone appeared a single time. The chain couples TRBV28 to TRBJ2-6; 10 nucleotides line up with TRBD1. The V and J ends lost 2 bases and 2 bases, in that order; junction bases with no gene match: 12. CDR3 size: 20 residues. From germline, CDR1 is MDHEN and CDR2 SYDVKM. For the CDR3, the DNA is TGTGCCAGCAGTTTACTTAGAAAGGACAGGGGGAGACCTGGGGCCAACGTCCTGACTTTC. It is translated as CASSLLRKDRGRPGANVLTF.

The chain combines TRBV9 with TRBJ2-3, with TRBD2 matching over 13 bases. After removal of 4 bases from V and 0 bases from J, the junction contained 5 bases not matched to a gene. This CDR3 spans 17 amino acids. The germline V gene has CDR1 SGDLS and CDR2 YYNGEE. The CDR3 here is CASSSGLAGPSTDTQYF. The CDR3, as DNA: TGTGCCAGCAGCTCGGGACTAGCGGGACCCAGCACAGATACGCAGTATTTT.

CDR3: CASSSEGWRGDYEQYF. DNA of the CDR3: TGCGCCAGCAGCAGTGAGGGATGGAGGGGCGACTACGAGCAGTACTTC. This sequence joins TRBV10-1 and TRBJ2-7, with a possible D match to TRBD2 (6 bases). This CDR3 is 16 amino acids long. Per germline, CDR1 WNHNN and CDR2 SYGVQD (reference sequence). Trimming stripped 6 bases from V and 3 bases from J, with 21 bases between.